The 6 T cell receptor beta chains reported below all come from one sample, sequenced in a study of beta chain features in type 1 diabetes. Expressed TCRB transcripts were sequenced, since all the RNA that had been isolated was reverse transcribed. The protocol was immunoSEQ multiplex PCR, while the TCRdb copy is restricted to in-frame clones and leaves out a portion. The sample consists of around 430,000 clones, around 28% of them appearing once. The material sequenced was naive CD4+ T cells from blood. These receptors were collected from a man between 18 and 29 years old in good health.

This clone was recorded a few times. The chain is built from TRBV30 and TRBJ1-4, with D uncertain. Trimming took 1 base from V and 8 from J, leaving 14 bases between them. Germline V gives CDR1 GTSNPN, CDR2 SVGIG (reference sequence). The CDR3 loop spans 14 amino acids. The CDR3 loop is CAWSDGRLREKLFF. The CDR3 DNA is TGTGCCTGGAGTGACGGGAGGCTAAGGGAAAAACTGTTTTTT.

CDR3: CAWRRLAVAYNEQFF. The CDR3 DNA sequence: TGTGCCTGGAGACGGCTAGCGGTAGCCTACAATGAGCAGTTCTTC. V usage is TRBV30 and J usage is TRBJ2-1, with 7 bases fitting TRBD2. V gave up 3 bases and J gave up 2 bases; unmatched junction bases: 7. The CDR3 contains 15 residues. CDR1 and CDR2 (germline): GTSNPN, SVGIG (reference sequence). The entire variable domain, with the rest obtained from reference TRBV30 and TRBJ2-1, is as follows: SQTIHQWPATLVQPVGSPLSLECTVEGTSNPNLYWYRQAAGRGLQLLFYSVGIGQISSEVPQNLSASRPQDRQFILSSKKLLLSDSGFYLCAWRRLAVAYNEQFFGPGTRLTVL.

On this clone itself: This same CDR3 is encoded by further DNA sequences in the sample. The V and J genes are TRBV7-3 and TRBJ2-5; maybe TRBD2 (5 bases). Trimming removed 2 bases from V and 2 bases from J, with 6 bases in between. This CDR3 is 13 amino acids long. The germline V gene has CDR1 SGHTA and CDR2 FQGTGA. DNA of the CDR3: TGTGCCAGCAGCTTAGAGCGGCAAGAGACCCAGTACTTC. It yields the protein CASSLERQETQYF. Supplemented by reference TRBV7-3 and TRBJ2-5, the full variable domain reads GAGVSQTPSNKVTEKGKYVELRCDPISGHTALYWYRQSLGQGPEFLIYFQGTGAADDSGLPNDRFFAVRPEGSVSTLKIQRTERGDSAVYLCASSLERQETQYFGPGTRLLVL.

V usage is TRBV18 and J usage is TRBJ2-3, with D unclear. The CDR3 has 14 amino acids. The germline gives CDR1 KGHSH, CDR2 LQKENI. V gave up 1 base and J gave up 0 bases, with 5 bases separating them. The CDR3 region has the DNA TGTGCCAGCTCACCACTCCTCAGCACAGATACGCAGTATTTT. Translated: CASSPLLSTDTQYF.

This sequence joins TRBV10-3 and TRBJ2-7; D possibly corresponds to TRBD2 (5 bases). The length of the CDR3 is 12 residues. V was trimmed by 2 bases and J by 6 bases, leaving 8 bases between them. Germline CDR1 is ENHRY and CDR2 is SYGVKD. The CDR3 nucleotides are TGTGCCATCAGTGAGATAAGCGGCGAGCAGTACTTC. It specifies CAISEISGEQYF.

The rearrangement uses TRBV7-2 and TRBJ2-2; TRBD2 matches 10 bases. The J segment lost 9 bases and the V segment lost 4 bases, leaving 5 bases of the junction unmatched. Germline lookup yields CDR1 SGHTA and CDR2 FQGNSA. This CDR3 region has 14 residues. This CDR3 reads CASSSGLAWRELFF. The CDR3 bases are TGTGCCAGCAGCTCGGGACTAGCGTGGAGGGAGCTGTTTTTT.